This entry lists 14 T cell receptor beta chains sequenced from one sample in a study of blood T cell repertoires in COVID-19. TCRdb's table, derived via immunoSEQ multiplex PCR, lists solely in-frame clones and lacks some. The repertoire holds over 100,000 clones, with over 70% as singletons. The sequenced material came from peripheral blood. These TCRs come from a woman in her seventies with acute or convalescent COVID-19.

The V and J genes are TRBV19 and TRBJ1-1; D unclear. V lost 0 bases to trimming and J lost 2 bases, with 7 bases between them. Germline V gene sequence: CDR1 LNHDA, CDR2 SQIVND (reference sequence). The CDR3 is made up of 14 amino acids. CDR3 nucleotide sequence: TGTGCCAGTAGTATAGATAGAACCAACACTGAAGCTTTCTTT. Translated: CASSIDRTNTEAFF.

The chain carries TRBV28 and TRBJ2-7, with 10 bases matching TRBD2. Germline-derived CDR1 and CDR2 are MDHEN and SYDVKM. V was pared by 8 bases and J by 9 bases, with 13 bases of the junction left unmatched. The CDR3 contains 14 residues. The DNA for the CDR3 is TGTGCCAGCCAGGAGGCTAGCGGGAGAGTGGGGCAGTACTTC. This codes for CASQEASGRVGQYF. Supplemented by reference TRBV28 and TRBJ2-7, the full variable domain reads DVKVTQSSRYLVKRTGEKVFLECVQDMDHENMFWYRQDPGLGLRLIYFSYDVKMKEKGDIPEGYSVSREKKERFSLILESASTNQTSMYLCASQEASGRVGQYFGPGTRLTVT.

This chain connects TRBV3-1 (or the pseudogene TRBV3-2) to TRBJ1-2; weak D call: TRBD1 (6 bases). The V end lost 4 bases, the J end lost 5 bases, and 14 bases lay between the germline ends. Per the germline V gene, CDR1 is LGHDT and CDR2 is YNNKEL (reference sequence). This CDR3 is 14 amino acids long. This CDR3 reads CASSRDTLFYGYTF. The CDR3 nucleotides read TGTGCCAGCAGCCGGGACACCTTGTTTTATGGCTACACCTTC.

The chain's CDR3 is CASSEGALGSGNTIYF. The CDR3 nucleotides read TGTGCCAGCAGTGAAGGGGCCCTCGGATCTGGAAACACCATATATTTT. This chain connects TRBV6-1 to TRBJ1-3; unclear D gene. The V end was cut by 1 base, the J end by 1 base, with 11 bases between. Germline-derived CDR1 and CDR2 are MNHNS and SASEGT. CDR3 size: 16 residues.

The chain is built from TRBV5-1 and TRBJ1-1; D uncertain. V lost 3 bases, J lost 0 bases, and 6 bases lay in between. Germline V gives CDR1 SGHRS, CDR2 YFSETQ. The CDR3 extends over 13 amino acids. CDR3 amino acids: CASSYDMNTEAFF. The DNA for the CDR3 is TGCGCCAGCAGCTATGACATGAACACTGAAGCTTTCTTT.

In this sample, this clone turned up a few times. The chain carries TRBV27 and TRBJ2-3; 7 bases match TRBD2. This CDR3 contains 15 residues. V gave up 2 bases and J gave up 5 bases; unmatched junction bases: 7. Germline V gene data show CDR1 as MNHEY and CDR2 as SMNVEV (reference sequence). CDR3 DNA sequence: TGTGCCAGCAGTTTAGGGGGGGGATTGGGAGATACGCAGTATTTT. The encoded protein is CASSLGGGLGDTQYF.

V gene TRBV5-1 combines with J gene TRBJ1-3; 7 nucleotides line up with TRBD1. The junction had 8 bases not matched to a gene; V was cut back by 5 bases and J by 0 bases. This CDR3 region has 16 residues. The germline gives CDR1 SGHRS, CDR2 YFSETQ. The CDR3 region has the DNA TGCGCCAGCAGTTATACGGGACAGTCCTCTGGAAACACCATATATTTT. This sequence encodes CASSYTGQSSGNTIYF. The whole variable domain, filled in from reference TRBV5-1 and TRBJ1-3, reads KAGVTQTPRYLIKTRGQQVTLSCSPISGHRSVSWYQQTPGQGLQFLFEYFSETQRNKGNFPGRFSGRQFSNSRSEMNVSTLELGDSALYLCASSYTGQSSGNTIYFGEGSWLTVV.

The rearrangement joins TRBV4-1 to TRBJ1-6; TRBD1 agrees at 9 bases. CDR3 length equals 15 residues. The J segment lost 5 bases and the V segment lost 3 bases, leaving 2 bases of the junction unmatched. From germline, CDR1 is MGHRA and CDR2 YSYEKL. CDR3 DNA sequence: TGCGCCAGCAGCCAGGGACAGGGCCATAATTCACCCCTCCACTTT. Amino acid sequence: CASSQGQGHNSPLHF.

This clone has more than one count but fewer than ten. The V call is TRBV2, the J call TRBJ1-5; D not resolved. The germline CDR1 and CDR2 sequences are SNHLY and FYNNEI. The CDR3 is 14 residues long. The V gene lost 8 bases and the J gene lost 3 bases, with 14 bases spanning the gap. The CDR3, as DNA: TGTGCCAGCTCCAGGCGGGTTTACAATCAGCCCCAGCATTTT. Its protein product is CASSRRVYNQPQHF.

This clone was counted once. V gene TRBV6-1 combines with J gene TRBJ1-4; the match to TRBD1 covers 9 bases. The junction had 3 bases not matched to a gene; V was cut back by 3 bases and J by 4 bases. CDR3 length: 15 residues. CDR1 is MNHNS and CDR2 is SASEGT in the germline V gene. The CDR3 nucleotides are TGTGCCAGCAGTGATAACAGGGGGCTTAATGAAAAACTGTTTTTT. Amino acid sequence: CASSDNRGLNEKLFF.

V gene TRBV27 combines with J gene TRBJ2-1; 10 positions match TRBD2. In germline, CDR1 is MNHEY, CDR2 SMNVEV (reference sequence). The CDR3 has 19 amino acids. V shed 2 bases and J 2 bases; nucleotides not matched to a gene: 12. This chain's CDR3 is CASSLPPLGLADTYNEQFF. CDR3 coding DNA: TGTGCCAGCAGTTTACCCCCCCTCGGACTAGCGGACACCTACAATGAGCAGTTCTTC.

V is TRBV12-3 or TRBV12-4 and J is TRBJ1-1, with D hard to call. Trimming left V 1 base short and J 6 bases short, with 9 bases between. This CDR3 contains 13 residues. In DNA form, the CDR3 reads TGTGCCAGCAGTTTAGGGGAGCTTTCTGAAGCTTTCTTT. As protein: CASSLGELSEAFF.

The rearrangement uses TRBV29-1 and TRBJ2-3, with TRBD2 matching 7 bases. After removal of 5 bases from V and 2 bases from J, the junction contained 1 base not matched to a gene. CDR1 is SQVTM and CDR2 is ANQGSEA in the germline V gene. This CDR3 has 12 amino acids. The CDR3 here is CSVLAVTDTQYF. Here the CDR3 DNA reads TGCAGCGTTCTAGCGGTCACAGATACGCAGTATTTT.

V gene TRBV4-1 combines with J gene TRBJ1-2, with 7 bases aligning to TRBD1. Germline trimming cut 0 bases from V and 5 bases from J; bases unmatched to any gene: 9. Germline CDR1 and CDR2: MGHRA and YSYEKL. The CDR3 extends over 16 amino acids. In DNA, the CDR3 is TGCGCCAGCAGCCAAGAAGGGGCAGGGGGGAGGTATGGCTACACCTTC. Translating gives CASSQEGAGGRYGYTF.